These T cell receptor beta chains were read from a single sample in a study of T cell repertoires and HLA-DP antigens. Profiling relied on immunoSEQ multiplex PCR, and the TCRdb table lists in-frame clones only, not all of them. The sample lists about 110,000 clones; about 92% were seen once. No antigen has been assigned to these receptors. Sequenced material: CD4+ T cells from PBMCs. The receptors were sampled from a woman aged 18-29 years in good health and CMV-seronegative. CDR3s include the opening cysteine and the closing phenylalanine or tryptophan. Fields, in order: D gene, V gene, J gene, CDR3 DNA, CDR3 protein. D genes are given only for firm matches.

TRBD1,TRBV19,TRBJ2-4,TGTGCCAGTAGTACGACAGGGGGTAATACCATTCAGTACTTC,CASSTTGGNTIQYF
TRBD1,TRBV7-6,TRBJ1-6,TGTGCCAGCAGCTTAGCGCCGCACAGGGGGCTTTCACCCCTCCACTTT,CASSLAPHRGLSPLHF
TRBD1,TRBV11-2,TRBJ2-2,TGTGCCAGCAGCTTAGTCGGGACAGGGGACTTCACCGGGGAGCTGTTTTTT,CASSLVGTGDFTGELFF
NA,TRBV11-3,TRBJ1-1,TGTGCCAGCAGCTTAGGACGGAACACTGAAGCTTTCTTT,CASSLGRNTEAFF
NA,TRBV11-2,TRBJ1-1,TGTGCCAGCAGCTACAGGGACATGAACACTGAAGCTTTCTTT,CASSYRDMNTEAFF
TRBD1,TRBV19,TRBJ1-1,TGTGCCAGTAGTCTAGGGACAGGGGTGGGCACTGAAGCTTTCTTT,CASSLGTGVGTEAFF
NA,TRBV7-9,TRBJ2-1,TGTGCCAGCAGCTTAGAGACAGCGGCCCACTACAATGAGCAGTTCTTC,CASSLETAAHYNEQFF
NA,TRBV28,TRBJ1-2,TGTGCCAGCAGCCCCGCCTCCCGGGACGGTCACTATGGCTACACCTTC,CASSPASRDGHYGYTF
NA,TRBV7-2,TRBJ2-5,TGTGCCAGCAGCTGGGGGGGCCTGGAGACCCAGTACTTC,CASSWGGLETQYF
NA,TRBV5-1,TRBJ1-2,TGCGCCAGCAGGGGGTGGGAGAACTATGGCTACACCTTC,CASRGWENYGYTF